Sequencing of this T cell receptor beta chain was carried out in a study of T cell repertoires in cytomegalovirus infection (dated by TCRdb to between 2018 and 2021). Broadly, across the study: Alongside well-studied HLA-B-restricted epitopes, the peptide stimulations were aimed at recently identified HLA-C-restricted CMV epitopes, whose presentation resists viral immunomodulation. Donor HLA type was relevant to the analysis, as public TCR beta signatures indicated carriage of CMV infection together with the matching HLA type. Overall study results and their limits: In both this cohort and an independent approximately 400-donor cohort, the cumulative frequency of public TCR beta family members distinguished carriers of CMV infection plus the relevant HLA type. The ex vivo response was dominated by HLA-C-restricted CMV-specific TCR beta clonotypes, which also provided the single most frequent clonotype in two of eight donors.

The meaning of the sample's treatment or condition label: in vitro stimulation with specific CMV peptide epitopes to enrich CMV-specific T cells. For this clonotype: Its antigen remains undetermined. No base quality information exists; no much larger clone differs at one position.

Data came from an Illumina HiSeq 1500. In TCRdb, the public reads were trimmed at Q25 with fastp and aligned with MiXCR, with productive beta chains retained. Rows matching on CDR3 protein sequence are summarized as one entry with the most common DNA and genes. Here the sample has some 100,000 distinct CDR3 sequences; 29% occur a single time. Roughly 77% of the sample goes to the ten largest clones. Including cysteine and phenylalanine, the CDR3 has 12 amino acids. The sequence is cut down to CDR3 DNA, 36 bases in frame from base 1. The germline V gene encodes CDR1 SGHRS and CDR2 YFSETQ. V is pared back by 7 bases and J by 1 base, with 8 bases lying between the germline termini.

The receptor was derived from a human donor in good health (CMV status not recorded). Some clones in this sample may be carry-over from other donors' samples. The V and J genes are TRBV5-1 and TRBJ1-1; the D gene cannot be named for sure. The material was CD8+ T cells from cultured PBMCs, obtained from culture after CMV antigen stimulation. CDR3 sequence: CASARSNTEAFF. The DNA sequence is as follows: TGCGCCAGCGCCAGATCGAACACTGAAGCTTTCTTT. Full variable domain (CDR3 extended with the reference TRBV5-1 and TRBJ1-1 proteins): KAGVTQTPRYLIKTRGQQVTLSCSPISGHRSVSWYQQTPGQGLQFLFEYFSETQRNKGNFPGRFSGRQFSNSRSEMNVSTLELGDSALYLCASARSNTEAFFGQGTRLTVV.